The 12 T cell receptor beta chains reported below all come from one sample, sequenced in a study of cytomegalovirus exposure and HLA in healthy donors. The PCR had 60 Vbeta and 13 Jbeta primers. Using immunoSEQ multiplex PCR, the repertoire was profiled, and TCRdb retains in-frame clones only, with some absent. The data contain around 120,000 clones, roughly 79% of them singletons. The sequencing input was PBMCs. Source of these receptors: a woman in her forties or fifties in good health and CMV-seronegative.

In nucleotides, the CDR3 is TGTGCCAGCAGTTTAATCTACAGGCCGAACAATGAGCAGTTCTTC. Translated: CASSLIYRPNNEQFF. The chain combines TRBV27 with TRBJ2-1, with D maybe TRBD1 (5 bases). Trimming cost V 2 bases and J 5 bases, with 13 bases left between them. Per germline, CDR1 MNHEY and CDR2 SMNVEV (reference sequence). This CDR3 region has 15 residues.

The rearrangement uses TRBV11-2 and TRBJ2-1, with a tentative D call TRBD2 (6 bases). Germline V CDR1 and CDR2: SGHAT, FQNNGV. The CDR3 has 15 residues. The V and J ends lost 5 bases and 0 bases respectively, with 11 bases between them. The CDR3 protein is CASSLSGLSYNEQFF. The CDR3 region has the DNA TGTGCCAGCAGCCTTAGCGGCCTCTCCTACAATGAGCAGTTCTTC.

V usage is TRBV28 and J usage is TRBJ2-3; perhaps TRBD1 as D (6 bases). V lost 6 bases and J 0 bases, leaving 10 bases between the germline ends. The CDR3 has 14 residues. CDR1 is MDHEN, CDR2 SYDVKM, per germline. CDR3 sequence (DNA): TGTGCCAGCAGCAAGGGACAAAGCACAGATACGCAGTATTTT. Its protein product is CASSKGQSTDTQYF. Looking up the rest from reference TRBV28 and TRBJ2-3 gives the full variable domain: DVKVTQSSRYLVKRTGEKVFLECVQDMDHENMFWYRQDPGLGLRLIYFSYDVKMKEKGDIPEGYSVSREKKERFSLILESASTNQTSMYLCASSKGQSTDTQYFGPGTRLTVL.

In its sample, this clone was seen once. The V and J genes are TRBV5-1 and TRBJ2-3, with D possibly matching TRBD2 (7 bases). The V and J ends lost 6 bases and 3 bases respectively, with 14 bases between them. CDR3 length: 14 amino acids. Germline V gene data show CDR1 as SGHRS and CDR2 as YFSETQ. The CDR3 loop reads CASIEGGRTDTQYF. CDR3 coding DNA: TGCGCCAGCATTGAGGGGGGGCGGACAGATACGCAGTATTTT.

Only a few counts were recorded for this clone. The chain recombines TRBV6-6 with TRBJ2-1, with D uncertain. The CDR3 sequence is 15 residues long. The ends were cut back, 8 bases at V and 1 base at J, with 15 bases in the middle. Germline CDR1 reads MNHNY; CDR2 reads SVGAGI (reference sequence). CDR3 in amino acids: CASGLSDASYNEQFF. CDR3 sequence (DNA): TGTGCCAGCGGGCTAAGTGATGCGTCCTACAATGAGCAGTTCTTC.

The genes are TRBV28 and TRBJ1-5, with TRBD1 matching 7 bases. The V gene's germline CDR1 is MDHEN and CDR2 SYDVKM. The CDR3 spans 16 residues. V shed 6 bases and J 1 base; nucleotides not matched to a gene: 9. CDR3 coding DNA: TGTGCCAGCAGACGGACAGGCAGGGGGAGCAATCAGCCCCAGCATTTT. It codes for CASRRTGRGSNQPQHF.

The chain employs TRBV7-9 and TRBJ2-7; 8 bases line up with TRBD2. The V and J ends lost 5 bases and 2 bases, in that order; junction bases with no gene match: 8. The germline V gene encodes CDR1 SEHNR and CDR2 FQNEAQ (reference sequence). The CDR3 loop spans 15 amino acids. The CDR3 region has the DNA TGTGCCAGCAGCCAAAGCGGGAGCAAGACCTACGAGCAGTACTTC. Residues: CASSQSGSKTYEQYF. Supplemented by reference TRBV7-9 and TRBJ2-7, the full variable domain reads DTGVSQNPRHKITKRGQNVTFRCDPISEHNRLYWYRQTLGQGPEFLTYFQNEAQLEKSRLLSDRFSAERPKGSFSTLEIQRTEQGDSAMYLCASSQSGSKTYEQYFGPGTRLTVT.

The CDR3 DNA reads as TGTGCCAGCAGCGTAGGGGCTAGCGGGGTTGGAGGGGGGAGGAGCTCCTACAATGAGCAGTTCTTC. It codes for CASSVGASGVGGGRSSYNEQFF. The rearrangement joins TRBV9 to TRBJ2-1; 9 nucleotides agree with TRBD2. V lost 0 bases to trimming and J lost 0 bases; unmatched junction nucleotides: 19. Germline CDR1 is SGDLS and CDR2 is YYNGEE. The CDR3 spans 22 residues.

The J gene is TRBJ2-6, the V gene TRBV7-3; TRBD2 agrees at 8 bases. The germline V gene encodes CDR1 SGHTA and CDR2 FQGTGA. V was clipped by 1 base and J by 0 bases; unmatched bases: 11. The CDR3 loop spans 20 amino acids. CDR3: CASSLRRGAGEFSGANVLTF. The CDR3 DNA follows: TGTGCCAGCAGCTTAAGAAGAGGAGCGGGGGAATTCTCTGGGGCCAACGTCCTGACTTTC.

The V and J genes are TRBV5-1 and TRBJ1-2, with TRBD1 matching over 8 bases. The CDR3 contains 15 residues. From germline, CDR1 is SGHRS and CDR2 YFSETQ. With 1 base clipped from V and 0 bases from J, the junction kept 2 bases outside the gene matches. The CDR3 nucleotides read TGCGCCAGCAGCTTGAGGACAGGGTCTAACTATGGCTACACCTTC. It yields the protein CASSLRTGSNYGYTF.

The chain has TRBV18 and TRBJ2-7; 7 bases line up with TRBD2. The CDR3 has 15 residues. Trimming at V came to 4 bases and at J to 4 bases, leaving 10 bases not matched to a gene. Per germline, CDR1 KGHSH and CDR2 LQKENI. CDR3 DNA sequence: TGTGCCAGCTCACGTGCGGGAGACGCTTTATACGAGCAGTACTTC. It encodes CASSRAGDALYEQYF.

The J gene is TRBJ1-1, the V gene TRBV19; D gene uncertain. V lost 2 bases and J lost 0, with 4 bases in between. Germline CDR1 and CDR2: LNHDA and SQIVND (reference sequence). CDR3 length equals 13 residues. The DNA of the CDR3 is TGTGCCAGTAGTATACGTATGAACACTGAAGCTTTCTTT. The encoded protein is CASSIRMNTEAFF.